This T cell receptor (beta chain) was captured by sequencing in a study of Ad26.COV2.S vaccination and SARS-CoV-2 variants. This sample's treatment: some 19 received Ad26.COV2.S at low or high dose, single or two shots; about five received placebo; per-sample allocation not given. The samples date from day 63 after the first vaccine or placebo injection. Study-wide results and caveats: Spike-specific TCR breadth ran higher among vaccine recipients than placebo recipients.

Sequenced by immunoSEQ multiplex PCR; TCRdb stores in-frame clones only, minus some. The table records around 300,000 clones, less than 90% of them present only once. This clone has just a few counts. Its antigen is unknown. Here the sequenced sample was peripheral blood, taken in a trial of Ad26.COV2.S vaccine versus placebo. This TCR was recovered from a person between 18 and 65 years old who received the Ad26.COV2.S COVID-19 vaccine or a placebo.

CDR3 sequence reads: CASSMRQGKNIQYF. DNA of the CDR3: TGTGCCAGTAGTATGCGGCAGGGAAAAAACATTCAGTACTTC. V usage is TRBV19 and J usage is TRBJ2-4; TRBD1 might be the D (5 bases). The CDR3 spans 14 residues. Per germline, CDR1 LNHDA and CDR2 SQIVND (reference sequence). V was trimmed by 3 bases and J by 4 bases, leaving 10 bases between them.